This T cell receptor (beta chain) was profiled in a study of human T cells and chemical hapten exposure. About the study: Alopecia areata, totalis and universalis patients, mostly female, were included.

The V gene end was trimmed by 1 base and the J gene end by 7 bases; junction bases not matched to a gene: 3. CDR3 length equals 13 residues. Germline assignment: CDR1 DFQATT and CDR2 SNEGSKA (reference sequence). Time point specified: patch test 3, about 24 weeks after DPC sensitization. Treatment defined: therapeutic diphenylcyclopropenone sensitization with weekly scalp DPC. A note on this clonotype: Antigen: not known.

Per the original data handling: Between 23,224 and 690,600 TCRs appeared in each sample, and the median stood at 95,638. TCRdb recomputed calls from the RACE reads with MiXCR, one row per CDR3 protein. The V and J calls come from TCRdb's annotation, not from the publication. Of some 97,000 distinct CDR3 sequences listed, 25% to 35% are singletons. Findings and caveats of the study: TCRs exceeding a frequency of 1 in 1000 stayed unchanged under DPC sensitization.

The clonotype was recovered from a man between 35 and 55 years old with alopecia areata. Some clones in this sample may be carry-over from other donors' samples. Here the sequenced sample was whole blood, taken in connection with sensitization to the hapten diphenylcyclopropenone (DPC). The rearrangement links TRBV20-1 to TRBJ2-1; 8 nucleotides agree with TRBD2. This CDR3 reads CSARVPGGNEQFF. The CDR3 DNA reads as TGCAGTGCTAGAGTACCGGGAGGGAATGAGCAGTTCTTC.